This TCR beta chain comes out of a study of T-cell reconstitution after alpha-beta-depleted transplantation in children. Study outcomes and limitations: From newly produced T cells came most of the T-cell counts and diversity one year after transplant.

The TCRbeta library incorporated unique molecular identifiers. A single record per CDR3 protein comes from TCRdb applying MiXCR to the PCR reads. The sample gives around 270,000 distinct CDR3 sequences, roughly a tenth of which show up once; over 6% is in the top ten. The CDR3 totals 15 residues. Germline lookup yields CDR1 GTSNPN and CDR2 SVGIG (reference sequence). V dropped 1 base and J dropped 2 bases, with 12 bases sitting between them. This clonotype was counted between two and nine times. What it binds is unknown. The sequence came from a boy under three years old with acute myeloid leukemia, due to receive a stem cell transplant. The V and J genes are TRBV30 and TRBJ1-5, with D unclear. Sequencing was performed on PBMCs, taken before TCRalphabeta/CD19-depleted stem cell transplant. CDR3 DNA sequence: TGTGCCTGGAGTGGGATTGGCAGCGGCAATCAGCCCCAGCATTTT. Translating it yields CAWSGIGSGNQPQHF.